This T cell receptor beta chain emerged from a study of cytomegalovirus exposure and HLA in healthy donors. PCR employed 60 Vbeta and 13 Jbeta primers. The assay was immunoSEQ multiplex PCR, and TCRdb's table has in-frame clones only and misses some. The sample yields some 190,000 clones, about four fifths seen once. V shed 5 bases, J shed 4 bases, and the junction held 5 bases outside the gene matches. The CDR3 is 13 amino acids. The germline V gene encodes CDR1 SGHTA and CDR2 FQGNSA. This clone was counted once. This receptor was identified in a male donor in good health and CMV-seronegative. The chain combines TRBV7-2 with TRBJ2-7; 7 bases match TRBD1. Sequencing was carried out using PBMCs. For the CDR3, the DNA is TGTGCCAGCAGCAGACAGGGAGAGTACGAGCAGTACTTC. Protein product: CASSRQGEYEQYF.